This is a list of T cell receptor beta chains from one sample in a study of blood T cell repertoires in COVID-19. TCRdb's table, derived via immunoSEQ multiplex PCR, lists solely in-frame clones and lacks some. The repertoire holds fewer than 450,000 clones, with roughly 86% as singletons. The source material was peripheral blood. These receptors were taken from a woman between 65 and 79 years old with COVID-19, enrolled during active disease. The CDR3 runs from the conserved cysteine through the conserved F or W. The D gene is left open where the match is weak. A row's size may be missing; if present it is once, few, many or a size class.

J gene	V gene	clone size	D gene	CDR3 DNA	CDR3 protein
TRBJ2-4	TRBV9	once	NA	TGTGCCAGCAGCGTCAGTCCGAGGGAAGAGGTTCAGTACTTC	CASSVSPREEVQYF
TRBJ2-3	TRBV4-1	NA	NA	TGCGCCAGCAGCCGAGAACCCACTAGCACAGATACGCAGTATTTT	CASSREPTSTDTQYF
TRBJ2-3	TRBV25-1	NA	TRBD2	TGTGCCAGCAGTGAATCGCGGGGGGCAGATACGCAGTATTTT	CASSESRGADTQYF
TRBJ2-2	TRBV5-6	NA	TRBD1	TGTGCCAGCACATCAACAGGGGGGATAAACACCGGGGAGCTGTTTTTT	CASTSTGGINTGELFF
TRBJ2-5	TRBV12-3/TRBV12-4	NA	NA	TGTGCCAGCAGTTTAGTTCTCCAAGAGACCCAGTACTTC	CASSLVLQETQYF
TRBJ1-3	TRBV18	NA	NA	TGTGCCAGCTCACAATCCGTTGACACCATATATTTT	CASSQSVDTIYF
TRBJ1-2	TRBV28	NA	TRBD1	TGTGCCAGCAGTCAACAGGGGGTCGATGGCTACACCTTC	CASSQQGVDGYTF
TRBJ1-1	TRBV23-1	NA	TRBD1	TGCGCCAGCAGTCAAGCAGGGGGGAACACTGAAGCTTTCTTT	CASSQAGGNTEAFF
TRBJ1-1	TRBV6-6	NA	TRBD1	TGTGCCAGCAGTTACATCGGGACAGGAGGTACTGAAGCTTTCTTT	CASSYIGTGGTEAFF
TRBJ2-2	TRBV7-8	NA	TRBD1	TGTGCCAGCAGCTTAGGGTGGGGACAGGGGGCGACCGGGGAGCTGTTTTTT	CASSLGWGQGATGELFF
TRBJ2-3	TRBV7-2	NA	TRBD1	TGTGCCAGCAGCGTACAGGGGGCTAGCACAGATACGCAGTATTTT	CASSVQGASTDTQYF
TRBJ1-3	TRBV3-1/TRBV3-2	few	TRBD1	TGTGCCAGCAGCCAACCAGGGGGCCTGGGAAACACCATATATTTT	CASSQPGGLGNTIYF
TRBJ1-1	TRBV11-2	NA	NA	TGTGCCAGCAGTCAACTTCAGGGGAACACTGAAGCTTTCTTT	CASSQLQGNTEAFF
TRBJ1-3	TRBV9	NA	NA	TGTGCCAGCAGCGCCGACGGGAGTTCTGGAAACACCATATATTTT	CASSADGSSGNTIYF
TRBJ1-2	TRBV27	NA	TRBD1	TGTGCCAGCAGTGCCGGACAGGGAGGCTATGGCTACACCTTC	CASSAGQGGYGYTF
TRBJ2-5	TRBV6-5	NA	TRBD2	TGTGCCAGCAACCCTGGCGGGGGGAAGCAAGAGACCCAGTACTTC	CASNPGGGKQETQYF
TRBJ2-3	TRBV7-3	NA	TRBD2	TGTGCCAGCAGCCAAACCGGGACTAGCGGAGATACGCAGTATTTT	CASSQTGTSGDTQYF
TRBJ2-1	TRBV3-1/TRBV3-2	NA	NA	TGTGCCAGCAGCCAACCTCTAGCGGAGCAGTTCTTC	CASSQPLAEQFF
TRBJ2-2	TRBV29-1	NA	TRBD2	TGCAGCGTTGGGAGCGGGGGGGACACCGGGGAGCTGTTTTTT	CSVGSGGDTGELFF
TRBJ1-6	TRBV6-6	NA	NA	TGTGCCAGCAGTCCCAACAGGGAGCGGTCCTATAATTCACCCCTCCACTTT	CASSPNRERSYNSPLHF
TRBJ2-7	TRBV28	NA	NA	TGTGCCAGCAGTTCTTTCGGGGTCTACGAGCAGTACTTC	CASSSFGVYEQYF
TRBJ2-1	TRBV7-2	once	TRBD2	TGTGCCAGCAGCTTAGACGTGGCGGGGGGGAACAATGAGCAGTTCTTC	CASSLDVAGGNNEQFF
TRBJ1-6	TRBV27	NA	NA	TGTGCCAGCAGTTTGGAGGGGCGTATTTATCCCCTCCACTTT	CASSLEGRIYPLHF
TRBJ1-1	TRBV15	once	NA	TGTGCCACCAGCAGAGATGTCCTAGACCCTGAAGCTTTCTTT	CATSRDVLDPEAFF
TRBJ1-1	TRBV27	NA	NA	TGTGCCAGCACCCTCGTGAAGTTGGCTTTTTGCACTGAAGCTTTCTTT	CASTLVKLAFCTEAFF
TRBJ1-2	TRBV5-1	NA	NA	TGCGCCAGCAGCTGGGCATCAGATGGCTACACCTTC	CASSWASDGYTF
TRBJ1-2	TRBV2	NA	TRBD1	TGTGCCAGCAGGAGGGACAGGCCCGGGGGTGGCTACACCTTC	CASRRDRPGGGYTF
TRBJ1-1	TRBV14	NA	TRBD1	TGTGCCAGCAGCCAAAACAGGGGTGCGGGCACTGAAGCTTTCTTT	CASSQNRGAGTEAFF
TRBJ2-3	TRBV27	NA	NA	TGTGCCAGCAGTCACGGACTGATCCGAGGACAGTATTTT	CASSHGLIRGQYF
TRBJ1-1	TRBV6-1	NA	NA	TGTGCCAGCAGTGAAAGGGGCACAGCTGAAGCTTTCTTT	CASSERGTAEAFF
TRBJ1-1	TRBV5-1	few	NA	TGCGCCAGCAGCCCGCAAGGGGGGGCGAACACTGAAGCTTTCTTT	CASSPQGGANTEAFF
TRBJ1-1	TRBV19	NA	TRBD1	TGTGCCAGTAGTGGGGGACAGGGGCGTACCCCGAACACTGAAGCTTTCTTT	CASSGGQGRTPNTEAFF
TRBJ1-2	TRBV12-5	NA	TRBD1	TGTGCTAGTGCCGTCGGGACAGGGGAAAATAACTATGGCTACACCTTC	CASAVGTGENNYGYTF
TRBJ1-6	TRBV15	NA	TRBD1	TGTGCCACCAGGGGGGGCAGGGGGGATTCACCCCTCCACTTT	CATRGGRGDSPLHF
TRBJ1-3	TRBV24-1	NA	NA	TGTGCCACCAGTGATAACGGACTGAGCTCTGGAAACACCATATATTTT	CATSDNGLSSGNTIYF
TRBJ2-3	TRBV27	NA	NA	TGTGCCAGCAGTCCCAGTAATACGCAGTATTTT	CASSPSNTQYF
TRBJ2-7	TRBV30	NA	NA	TGTGCCTGGAGTAGGGGCAGGGGAATGGACGAGCAGTACTTC	CAWSRGRGMDEQYF
TRBJ1-3	TRBV3-1/TRBV3-2	NA	NA	TGTGCCAGCACCCCCCAAAGGGGATTCTCTGGAAACACCATATATTTT	CASTPQRGFSGNTIYF
TRBJ1-5	TRBV7-8	NA	TRBD1	TGTGCCAGCAGCTCTCTGCAAACAGGGGCGGGCACGGGTCAGCCCCAGCATTTT	CASSSLQTGAGTGQPQHF
TRBJ1-4	TRBV5-1	NA	NA	TGCGCCAGCAGCTTAACAGCAACTAATGAAAAACTGTTTTTT	CASSLTATNEKLFF
TRBJ2-7	TRBV7-9	many	NA	TGTGCCAGCAGCGCCGGGACATACTACGAGCAGTACTTC	CASSAGTYYEQYF
TRBJ2-3	TRBV19	NA	NA	TGTGCCAGTAGTATATGGACAACTTCTAGCACAGATACGCAGTATTTT	CASSIWTTSSTDTQYF
TRBJ2-5	TRBV4-2	NA	NA	TGTGCCAGCAGCCAAGATTACGGGAACCAAGAGACCCAGTACTTC	CASSQDYGNQETQYF
TRBJ1-2	TRBV7-2	NA	TRBD1	TGTGCCAGCGGCGACAGGGCGCTCTATGGCTACACCTTC	CASGDRALYGYTF
TRBJ2-5	TRBV18	few	NA	TGTGCCAGCTCACCATCTCAAGAGACCCAGTACTTC	CASSPSQETQYF
TRBJ1-2	TRBV6-4	NA	TRBD1	TGTGCCAGCAGCGATGACAGGGGTGGCTACACCTTC	CASSDDRGGYTF
TRBJ2-1	TRBV7-7	NA	NA	TGTGCCAGCAGCTTAGATAGGGGGGGCGGTGAGCAGTTCTTC	CASSLDRGGGEQFF
TRBJ2-7	TRBV7-3	NA	TRBD1	TGTGCCAGCAGCTTCGGGACAGGGACACCCTACGAGCAGTACTTC	CASSFGTGTPYEQYF
TRBJ1-5	TRBV5-1	NA	TRBD1	TGCGCCAGCAGTCAGGAGGGGACAGACAATCAGCCCCAGCATTTT	CASSQEGTDNQPQHF
TRBJ2-3	TRBV18	NA	NA	TGTGCCAGCTCACCCCCCAGGGGAGTGACGGATACGCAGTATTTT	CASSPPRGVTDTQYF
TRBJ2-1	TRBV3-1/TRBV3-2	once	TRBD2	TGTGCCAGCAGCCAAGGGACTAGCGGGGGTATTAGCAATGAGCAGTTCTTC	CASSQGTSGGISNEQFF
TRBJ1-4	TRBV29-1	NA	TRBD1	TGCAGCGTTGAGGGACAGGAAAATGAAAAACTGTTTTTT	CSVEGQENEKLFF
TRBJ2-7	TRBV7-9	NA	NA	TGTGCCAGCAGCTTAGACCGCCTCGGGGGAGAGCAGTACTTC	CASSLDRLGGEQYF
TRBJ1-6	TRBV6-5	NA	TRBD1	TGTGCCAGCAGTTACCGGACAGGTGGAAATTCACCCCTCCACTTT	CASSYRTGGNSPLHF